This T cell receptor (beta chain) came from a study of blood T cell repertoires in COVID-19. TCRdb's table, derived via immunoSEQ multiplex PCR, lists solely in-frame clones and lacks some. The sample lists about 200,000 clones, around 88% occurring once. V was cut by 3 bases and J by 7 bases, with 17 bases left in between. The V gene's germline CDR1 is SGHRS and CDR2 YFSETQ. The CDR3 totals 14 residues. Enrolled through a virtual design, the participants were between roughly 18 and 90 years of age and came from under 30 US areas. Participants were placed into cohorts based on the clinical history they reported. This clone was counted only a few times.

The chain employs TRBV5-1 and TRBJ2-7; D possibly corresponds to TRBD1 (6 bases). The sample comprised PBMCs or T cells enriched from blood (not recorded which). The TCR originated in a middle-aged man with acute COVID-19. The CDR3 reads CASSSQGPSKEQYF. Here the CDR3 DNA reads TGCGCCAGCAGCTCACAGGGACCCTCTAAGGAGCAGTACTTC.